Listed below are T cell receptor beta chains from one sample, sequenced in a study of Ad26.COV2.S vaccination and SARS-CoV-2 variants. Clones were read by immunoSEQ multiplex PCR, and TCRdb kept only the in-frame ones, dropping some. The sample shows around 450,000 clones, roughly 89% of them seen only once. The sequenced sample was peripheral blood, obtained in a trial of Ad26.COV2.S vaccine versus placebo. These receptors were obtained from a person between 18 and 60 years old who received the Ad26.COV2.S COVID-19 vaccine or a placebo. Both conserved end residues are part of each CDR3. A D gene is named only where the DNA matches it firmly.

13,TRBJ2-7,.,TRBV30,TGTGCCTGGAGTGGCGGCCCCGAACTGAGCCAGTACTTC,CAWSGGPELSQYF
16,TRBJ2-3,.,TRBV18,TGTGCCAGCTCACCGGCGGGCCCCAAAGACACAGATACGCAGTATTTT,CASSPAGPKDTDTQYF
13,TRBJ1-2,TRBD1,TRBV7-2,TGTGCCAGCAGCTCGGACAGGGCTCTTGGCTACACCTTC,CASSSDRALGYTF
14,TRBJ1-2,.,TRBV5-1,TGCGCCAGCAGCTTGGGGTCAGGGCGAGGTGGCTACACCTTC,CASSLGSGRGGYTF
14,TRBJ2-1,.,TRBV10-3,TGTGCCATCAGTGAGTCGCCCGGCTACAATGAGCAGTTCTTC,CAISESPGYNEQFF
14,TRBJ1-1,TRBD1,TRBV27,TGTGCCAGCAGGTTTAAGGGGGCCAACACTGAAGCTTTCTTT,CASRFKGANTEAFF
15,TRBJ2-1,.,TRBV15,TGTGCCACCAGCAGAGACGGGGGAACCTACAATGAGCAGTTCTTC,CATSRDGGTYNEQFF
14,TRBJ1-1,.,TRBV5-1,TGCGCCAGCAGCTTGGACAGGCTGAACACTGAAGCTTTCTTT,CASSLDRLNTEAFF
19,TRBJ2-5,TRBD2,TRBV13,TGTGCCAGCAGCCCCGGAATCGGGACTAGCGGGAGGGCCAGGGAGACCCAGTACTTC,CASSPGIGTSGRARETQYF
14,TRBJ1-5,.,TRBV7-2,TGTGCCAGCAGTCAATCTCGTGGTGATCAGCCCCAGCATTTT,CASSQSRGDQPQHF
15,TRBJ2-1,TRBD1,TRBV9,TGTGCCAGCAGCGTGGACAGGGGGGTGAGGAATGAGCAGTTCTTC,CASSVDRGVRNEQFF